One and the same sample provided the 12 T cell receptor beta chains below, sequenced in a study of human T cells and chemical hapten exposure. TCRdb independently ran MiXCR on the RACE reads; one entry per CDR3 protein. The table has 95,000 to 150,000 distinct CDR3 sequences, approximately 15% seen once; the top ten hold 2.8%. The time point was: pre-sensitization, week 0. Regarding treatment: therapeutic diphenylcyclopropenone sensitization with weekly scalp DPC. This specimen was whole blood, taken in connection with sensitization to the hapten diphenylcyclopropenone (DPC). These receptors were obtained from a woman younger than 30 with alopecia areata. Some clones in this sample may be carry-over from other donors' samples.

J is TRBJ1-1 and V is TRBV25-1, with TRBD1 as a possible D gene (5 bases). Germline V gene lookup returns CDR1 MGHDK and CDR2 SYGVNS. The CDR3 consists of 13 residues. Trimming took off 5 bases at V and 5 bases at J, with 12 bases between the two ends. The CDR3 sequence: CASSSPRGTEAFF. CDR3 bases: TGTGCCAGCAGTAGCCCTCGGGGGACTGAAGCTTTCTTT.

The genes are TRBV29-1 and TRBJ2-2; D is perhaps TRBD2 (6 bases). Per germline, CDR1 SQVTM and CDR2 ANQGSEA. This CDR3 has 14 amino acids. V lost 6 bases, J lost 0 bases, and 11 bases lay in between. The CDR3 nucleotides are TGCAGCGTGGCGGGACCTACGAACACCGGGGAGCTGTTTTTT. Translated, it gives CSVAGPTNTGELFF.

There are a few counts of this clonotype. The V call is TRBV3-1, the J call TRBJ2-1; weak D call: TRBD2 (6 bases). Trimming pared 4 bases from V and 5 bases from J, leaving 12 bases between. Germline loops: CDR1 LGHDT, CDR2 YNNKEL (reference sequence). CDR3 length equals 14 residues. The CDR3: CASSLRRGNNEQFF. CDR3 DNA sequence: TGTGCCAGCAGCCTAAGGCGGGGCAACAATGAGCAGTTCTTC.

The chain uses TRBV5-4 and TRBJ1-2; the D is unclear. This CDR3 has 13 residues. Germline V gene data show CDR1 as SGHNT and CDR2 as YYREEE (reference sequence). V lost 3 bases to trimming and J lost 0 bases, with 6 bases between them. CDR3 in DNA: TGTGCCAGCAGCTCCTTCTCTAACTATGGCTACACCTTC. Its translation: CASSSFSNYGYTF.

This clonotype occurred a few times. V gene TRBV10-1 combines with J gene TRBJ2-6; D is possibly TRBD1 or TRBD2 (5 bases each). The V gene lost 4 bases and the J gene lost 2 bases, with 9 bases spanning the gap. Per germline, CDR1 WNHNN and CDR2 SYGVQD (reference sequence). The CDR3 spans 15 residues. The CDR3 nucleotides are TGCGCCAGCAGTGGTGGGGGTACTGGGGCCAACGTCCTGACTTTC. It encodes CASSGGGTGANVLTF.

The chain is built from TRBV12-3 or TRBV12-4 and TRBJ2-3; maybe TRBD1 (6 bases). This CDR3 spans 13 amino acids. The V end lost 5 bases, the J end lost 3 bases, and 9 bases lay between the germline ends. Written as DNA, the CDR3 is TGTGCCAGCAGTCTAGGACAGACAGATACGCAGTATTTT. Translating gives CASSLGQTDTQYF.

Here the CDR3 reads CSVDTGDPQETQYF. The DNA for the CDR3 is TGCAGCGTAGATACAGGGGATCCACAAGAGACCCAGTACTTC. The chain has TRBV29-1 and TRBJ2-5, with 7 bases matching TRBD1. From germline, CDR1 is SQVTM and CDR2 ANQGSEA. Trimming at V came to 6 bases and at J to 2 bases, leaving 9 bases not matched to a gene. CDR3 size: 14 residues.

Only a few counts were recorded for this clonotype. The rearrangement links TRBV29-1 to TRBJ2-2; TRBD2 might be the D (5 bases). This CDR3 has 12 residues. Germline loops: CDR1 SQVTM, CDR2 ANQGSEA. V lost 4 bases to trimming and J lost 3 bases, with 6 bases between them. The CDR3 DNA sequence: TGCAGCGTTGTCGGGGACACCGGGGAGCTGTTTTTT. Translated: CSVVGDTGELFF.

This clonotype has ten or more counts. The rearrangement joins TRBV20-1 to TRBJ2-3; 11 bases are a match to TRBD2. The CDR3 sequence is 14 residues long. The germline V gene has CDR1 DFQATT and CDR2 SNEGSKA (reference sequence). V was clipped by 3 bases and J by 5 bases; unmatched bases: 4. This CDR3 reads CSARTSGAGDTQYF. CDR3 nucleotides: TGCAGTGCTAGGACTAGCGGGGCCGGAGATACGCAGTATTTT.

The sample holds a few counts of this clonotype. The chain uses TRBV2 and TRBJ1-2, with 7 bases identical to TRBD1. CDR1 and CDR2 from the germline V gene are SNHLY and FYNNEI. There are 16 residues in the CDR3. The trim removed 4 bases at V and 5 bases at J, leaving 13 bases unmatched. The CDR3 nucleotides read TGTGCCAGCAGTGCACAGGGGCAGGGGGTAGAATATGGCTACACCTTC. This encodes CASSAQGQGVEYGYTF.

The V and J genes are TRBV6-2 or TRBV6-3 and TRBJ2-7; 8 bases map to TRBD2. CDR3 length equals 16 residues. The germline gives CDR1 MNHEY, CDR2 SVGEGT. The V gene end was trimmed by 0 bases and the J gene end by 2 bases; junction bases not matched to a gene: 6. CDR3 region: CASSYSSSGTPYEQYF. CDR3 coding DNA: TGTGCCAGCAGTTACTCGAGTAGCGGGACCCCCTACGAGCAGTACTTC.

This clonotype has more than one count but fewer than ten. This chain connects TRBV16 to TRBJ2-7; D gene uncertain. The CDR3 is made up of 12 amino acids. CDR1 KGHSY and CDR2 FQNENV come from the germline V gene. Trimming took off 1 base at V and 3 bases at J, with 4 bases between the two ends. The CDR3 spells CASSQYHYEQYF. The CDR3 DNA follows: TGTGCCAGCAGCCAATATCACTACGAGCAGTACTTC.